This T cell receptor beta chain was identified in a study of T cell responses to AZD1222 COVID-19 vaccine. Study-level points and caveats: Elevations in Spike-specific TCR breadth and depth followed administration of two AZD1222 doses.

The data were produced by immunoSEQ multiplex PCR, yet TCRdb's version contains in-frame clones alone and is incomplete. The sample records roughly 110,000 clones, 90% being singletons. Comment on this clone: No antigen is known for it.

From germline, CDR1 is MNHEY and CDR2 SMNVEV (reference sequence). V dropped 4 bases and J dropped 2; count of bases not matched to a gene: 6. This CDR3 is built from 15 residues. The chain employs TRBV27 and TRBJ2-7; 9 nucleotides agree with TRBD1. Sequencing used peripheral blood, obtained 28 days after the second AZD1222 dose. The clonotype comes from an adult who received the AZD1222 COVID-19 vaccine. CDR3 loop: CASSSYRDRAYEQYF. CDR3 in DNA: TGTGCCAGCAGTTCTTACCGGGACAGGGCCTACGAGCAGTACTTC.